The 27 T cell receptor beta chains below come from one sample, sequenced in a study of shared clonotypes between healthy human individuals. Only in-frame clones appear in the TCRdb table, and some are missing; sequencing was by immunoSEQ multiplex PCR. The repertoire holds roughly 2.6 million clones, with more than 80% as singletons. Specimen: naive CD4+ T cells sorted from blood. Subset described: CD45RA+ positively selected. Receptor source: a man aged 18-30 years in good health.

This clone occurred once. V usage is TRBV11-2 and J usage is TRBJ1-2; D remains ambiguous. The CDR3 is 14 amino acids. Germline V gene lookup returns CDR1 SGHAT and CDR2 FQNNGV. V shed 5 bases and J shed 0 bases, with 10 bases lying between them. The CDR3 coding sequence is TGTGCCAGCAGCCCTAGGGAGTCTAACTATGGCTACACCTTC. It codes for CASSPRESNYGYTF.

The rearrangement links TRBV30 to TRBJ2-2, with a weak D call TRBD1 (6 bases). The CDR3 totals 16 residues. Germline V gene data show CDR1 as GTSNPN and CDR2 as SVGIG (reference sequence). V lost 3 bases, J lost 3 bases, and 17 bases lay in between. The CDR3 sequence: CAWSGQISVHTGELFF. In DNA, the CDR3 is TGTGCCTGGAGCGGACAGATTTCAGTGCACACCGGGGAGCTGTTTTTT.

J is TRBJ1-5 and V is TRBV19; D is uncertain. Trimming shortened V by 5 bases and J by 3 bases, and 11 bases separated the two germline ends. CDR3 size: 14 residues. Germline lookup yields CDR1 LNHDA and CDR2 SQIVND (reference sequence). CDR3 in amino acids: CASSPPDLNQPQHF. The DNA of the CDR3 is TGTGCCAGTAGTCCCCCGGACCTCAATCAGCCCCAGCATTTT.

The chain combines TRBV11-2 with TRBJ1-4; possible D gene TRBD1, 5 bases. In germline, CDR1 is SGHAT, CDR2 FQNNGV. The V and J ends lost 1 base and 7 bases respectively, with 16 bases between them. This CDR3 spans 16 amino acids. This chain's CDR3 is CASSLGVAGRAEKLFF. In DNA form, the CDR3 reads TGTGCCAGCAGCTTAGGAGTCGCAGGGAGGGCTGAAAAACTGTTTTTT.

The V gene is TRBV21-1, the J gene TRBJ2-5. TRBV21-1 is an annotated pseudogene. This CDR3 region has 14 residues. CDR3 protein: CASSKVRRQETQYF. CDR3 sequence (DNA): TGTGCCAGCAGCAAAGTGCGCAGACAAGAGACCCAGTACTTC.

The chain recombines TRBV5-4 with TRBJ2-5; no clear D. The CDR3 covers 13 residues. The germline V gene has CDR1 SGHNT and CDR2 YYREEE (reference sequence). Trimming left V 4 bases short and J 2 bases short, with 9 bases between. CDR3 nucleotides: TGTGCCAGCAGCCCCGCCAGTCAAGAGACCCAGTACTTC. Translation gives CASSPASQETQYF. Together with reference TRBV5-4 and TRBJ2-5, the CDR3 gives the full variable domain: ETGVTQSPTHLIKTRGQQVTLRCSSQSGHNTVSWYQQALGQGPQFIFQYYREEENGRGNFPPRFSGLQFPNYSSELNVNALELDDSALYLCASSPASQETQYFGPGTRLLVL.

This rearrangement joins TRBV30 to TRBJ1-1; no reliable D call. CDR1 and CDR2 from the germline V gene are GTSNPN and SVGIG (reference sequence). The CDR3 runs 14 residues. Between the trimmed V and J ends, which lost 2 bases and 4 bases, there was a span of 14 bases. CDR3 DNA sequence: TGTGCCTGGAGTTTGGAGGTTTTGGGCACTGAAGCTTTCTTT. It translates to CAWSLEVLGTEAFF.

V and J are TRBV7-2 and TRBJ1-2; 9 nucleotides agree with TRBD1. Unmatched junction bases numbered 10, after V lost 5 bases and J lost 0 bases. CDR3 length: 17 amino acids. Germline V gene data show CDR1 as SGHTA and CDR2 as FQGNSA. CDR3 sequence reads: CASSRGTGFGPNYGYTF. The CDR3 region has the DNA TGTGCCAGCAGCCGCGGGACAGGGTTTGGGCCTAACTATGGCTACACCTTC. Drawing the rest from reference TRBV7-2 and TRBJ1-2, the complete variable domain is GAGVSQSPSNKVTEKGKDVELRCDPISGHTALYWYRQSLGQGLEFLIYFQGNSAPDKSGLPSDRFSAERTGGSVSTLTIQRTQQEDSAVYLCASSRGTGFGPNYGYTFGSGTRLTVV.

The J gene is TRBJ2-3, the V gene TRBV6-5; tentatively, D is TRBD2 (6 bases). V lost 6 bases, J lost 6 bases, and 19 bases lay in between. CDR3 size: 15 residues. CDR1 MNHEY and CDR2 SVGAGI come from the germline V gene. The CDR3 protein is CASSLGRLAVDTQYF. CDR3 sequence (DNA): TGTGCCAGCAGCCTCGGGAGATTAGCCGTGGATACGCAGTATTTT.

The chain is built from TRBV27 and TRBJ2-7; perhaps TRBD1 as D (6 bases). The germline gives CDR1 MNHEY, CDR2 SMNVEV (reference sequence). The CDR3 is made up of 16 amino acids. Between the trimmed V and J ends, which lost 5 bases and 2 bases, there was a span of 19 bases. DNA for the CDR3: TGTGCCAGCAGTCTGAGGGCGTGGGACACCGCCTACGAGCAGTACTTC. Protein: CASSLRAWDTAYEQYF.

The CDR3: CASSSSGGASGVIEAFF. As DNA, the CDR3 is TGTGCCAGCAGTTCTTCAGGGGGCGCGTCGGGGGTCATTGAAGCTTTCTTT. This sequence joins TRBV2 and TRBJ1-1; 8 bases agree with TRBD1. V lost 5 bases to trimming and J lost 7 bases; unmatched junction nucleotides: 18. The CDR3 sequence is 17 residues long. CDR1 is SNHLY, CDR2 FYNNEI, per germline.

The V and J genes are TRBV2 and TRBJ1-1; possible D gene TRBD1, 6 bases. Germline V gene lookup returns CDR1 SNHLY and CDR2 FYNNEI. V dropped 6 bases and J dropped 7 bases, with 12 bases sitting between them. This CDR3 is 12 amino acids long. The CDR3 loop is CASRLQGGEAFF. As DNA, the CDR3 is TGTGCCAGCAGACTACAAGGGGGTGAAGCTTTCTTT.

The chain joins TRBV6-5 to TRBJ1-6; D remains ambiguous. Germline CDR1 is MNHEY and CDR2 is SVGAGI. Trimming left V 8 bases short and J 0 bases short, with 8 bases between. CDR3 length: 14 amino acids. The CDR3 bases are TGTGCCAGCGGGAGCGGCTCCTATAATTCACCCCTCCACTTT. Translation: CASGSGSYNSPLHF.

This rearrangement joins TRBV19 to TRBJ1-3; D ambiguous. CDR1 and CDR2 (germline): LNHDA, SQIVND (reference sequence). The CDR3 extends over 14 amino acids. V was shortened by 7 bases and J by 1 base, with 11 bases between the two germline ends. The CDR3 region has the DNA TGTGCCAGTACCGATCGGATATCTGGAAACACCATATATTTT. Translated, it gives CASTDRISGNTIYF.

J is TRBJ1-4 and V is TRBV30; a weak D match, TRBD1 (5 bases). The V gene lost 0 bases and the J gene lost 5 bases, with 16 bases spanning the gap. The CDR3 has 16 amino acids. Per the germline V gene, CDR1 is GTSNPN and CDR2 is SVGIG (reference sequence). CDR3 nucleotides: TGTGCCTGGAGTGTAAAATCCGGGACCAACAATGAAAAACTGTTTTTT. Translating gives CAWSVKSGTNNEKLFF.

This clone has just a few counts. Other DNA sequences from this sample encode an identical CDR3 as well. This chain joins TRBV29-1 and TRBJ1-1; no definite D call. CDR1 and CDR2 from the germline V gene are SQVTM and ANQGSEA. CDR3 length: 11 amino acids. The V end lost 6 bases, the J end lost 1 base, and 6 bases lay between the germline ends. The CDR3 DNA sequence: TGCAGCGTGAGAGGGAACACTGAAGCTTTCTTT. Protein sequence: CSVRGNTEAFF.

This chain uses TRBV30 with TRBJ2-5; D is perhaps TRBD2 (5 bases). Germline V gene data show CDR1 as GTSNPN and CDR2 as SVGIG (reference sequence). The CDR3 contains 15 residues. V lost 4 bases and J 0 bases, leaving 15 bases between the germline ends. CDR3 coding DNA: TGTGCCTGGAAAGGAGGAGGCACGTACCAAGAGACCCAGTACTTC. Translated, it gives CAWKGGGTYQETQYF.

This chain connects TRBV28 to TRBJ1-1; D unclear. V was trimmed by 10 bases and J by 4 bases, leaving 13 bases between them. Germline CDR1 MDHEN, CDR2 SYDVKM. This CDR3 has 12 amino acids. Here the CDR3 DNA reads TGTGCCACCAAATCTGAGAGCACTGAAGCTTTCTTT. Amino acids: CATKSESTEAFF.

The rearrangement joins TRBV6-5 to TRBJ2-6; D is uncertain. The germline CDR1 and CDR2 sequences are MNHEY and SVGAGI. Trimming removed 0 bases at V and 1 base at J, with 4 bases between. The length of the CDR3 is 15 residues. The chain's CDR3 is CASSYSPSGANVLTF. The DNA for the CDR3 is TGTGCCAGCAGTTACTCCCCTTCTGGGGCCAACGTCCTGACTTTC.

The chain carries TRBV29-1 and TRBJ2-3; 13 bases fit TRBD2. Germline CDR1 and CDR2: SQVTM and ANQGSEA. This CDR3 region has 14 residues. V was clipped by 7 bases and J by 6 bases; unmatched bases: 7. The CDR3 DNA is TGCAGCGCCGGACTAGCGGGAGTCCGGGATACGCAGTATTTT. Protein: CSAGLAGVRDTQYF.

The chain carries TRBV19 and TRBJ1-5; possible D gene TRBD1, 5 bases. Germline lookup yields CDR1 LNHDA and CDR2 SQIVND (reference sequence). CDR3 length: 14 amino acids. V lost 1 base to trimming and J lost 5 bases, with 9 bases between them. CDR3 protein: CASSIGQYYQPQHF. CDR3 coding DNA: TGTGCCAGTAGTATAGGACAGTATTATCAGCCCCAGCATTTT.

This chain connects TRBV6-5 to TRBJ2-5; D remains ambiguous. Near its end, the DNA agrees better with TRBJ2-7, so the J call may be wrong. The germline V gene encodes CDR1 MNHEY and CDR2 SVGAGI. The CDR3 loop spans 13 amino acids. CDR3 in amino acids: CASSRQPAYEQYF. CDR3 DNA sequence: TGTGCCAGCAGTAGGCAGCCAGCCTACGAGCAGTACTTC.

This clone was recorded only once. The J gene is TRBJ2-2, the V gene TRBV5-1, with 8 bases aligning to TRBD2. The V gene's germline CDR1 is SGHRS and CDR2 YFSETQ. The V gene end was trimmed by 0 bases and the J gene end by 4 bases; junction bases not matched to a gene: 5. This CDR3 region has 16 residues. CDR3 sequence (DNA): TGCGCCAGCAGCTTGGCCGGGACTAGAAGCACCGGGGAGCTGTTTTTT. It translates to CASSLAGTRSTGELFF.

The rearrangement uses TRBV5-1 and TRBJ2-2; tentative D call: TRBD1 (5 bases). Per germline, CDR1 SGHRS and CDR2 YFSETQ. CDR3 length: 15 residues. The V and J ends lost 5 bases and 0 bases respectively, with 11 bases between them. Here the CDR3 reads CASRLGVANTGELFF. The CDR3 DNA sequence: TGCGCCAGCAGATTAGGGGTCGCGAACACCGGGGAGCTGTTTTTT.

The J gene is TRBJ2-5, the V gene TRBV5-4; 14 bases are shared with TRBD2. This CDR3 is built from 16 residues. CDR1 and CDR2 from the germline V gene are SGHNT and YYREEE (reference sequence). J gave up 4 bases and V 4 bases, and 6 bases lay outside the gene matches. CDR3 in amino acids: CASSQTSGGVLETQYF. CDR3 sequence (DNA): TGTGCCAGCAGCCAGACTAGCGGGGGGGTATTAGAGACCCAGTACTTC.

Regarding this clone: The same CDR3 also results from other DNA sequences found in this sample. The rearrangement joins TRBV2 to TRBJ1-1; the D gene is possibly TRBD1 (6 bases). Between the trimmed V and J ends, which lost 6 bases and 2 bases, there was a span of 10 bases. Germline V gives CDR1 SNHLY, CDR2 FYNNEI. The CDR3 has 13 residues. The CDR3 spells CASSVRGNTEAFF. Written as DNA, the CDR3 is TGTGCCAGCAGCGTCAGGGGAAACACTGAAGCTTTCTTT.

The rearrangement joins TRBV5-1 to TRBJ1-1; 7 positions match TRBD1. J lost 3 bases, V lost 7 bases, and 9 bases had no gene match. The CDR3 loop spans 14 amino acids. Germline V gives CDR1 SGHRS, CDR2 YFSETQ. The CDR3 coding sequence is TGCGCCAGCTGCTACGCTCAGGGGGACACTGAAGCTTTCTTT. Residues: CASCYAQGDTEAFF. Full variable domain (outside the CDR3, taken from reference TRBV5-1 and TRBJ1-1): KAGVTQTPRYLIKTRGQQVTLSCSPISGHRSVSWYQQTPGQGLQFLFEYFSETQRNKGNFPGRFSGRQFSNSRSEMNVSTLELGDSALYLCASCYAQGDTEAFFGQGTRLTVV.